Reported below is one TCR beta chain. The antigen is not known. The CDR3 sequence is 14 residues long. The V gene's germline CDR1 is LGHDT and CDR2 YNNKEL (reference sequence). The V and J ends lost 1 base and 7 bases respectively, with 11 bases between them. The data were obtained in a study of T cell repertoires in cytomegalovirus infection. In TCRdb, the reads were re-called with MiXCR into one record per CDR3 protein. Here the sample spans around 710,000 distinct CDR3 sequences, under 35% being singletons. The sample in question was cultured CD8+ T cells from PBMCs, obtained from culture after CMV antigen stimulation. The TCR was taken from a human donor in good health (CMV status not recorded). Some clones in this sample may be carry-over from other donors' samples. V and J are TRBV3-1 and TRBJ1-5; D unclear. The CDR3: CASSQGPGGQPQHF. The CDR3 coding sequence is TGTGCCAGCAGCCAAGGTCCGGGTGGGCAGCCCCAGCATTTT.